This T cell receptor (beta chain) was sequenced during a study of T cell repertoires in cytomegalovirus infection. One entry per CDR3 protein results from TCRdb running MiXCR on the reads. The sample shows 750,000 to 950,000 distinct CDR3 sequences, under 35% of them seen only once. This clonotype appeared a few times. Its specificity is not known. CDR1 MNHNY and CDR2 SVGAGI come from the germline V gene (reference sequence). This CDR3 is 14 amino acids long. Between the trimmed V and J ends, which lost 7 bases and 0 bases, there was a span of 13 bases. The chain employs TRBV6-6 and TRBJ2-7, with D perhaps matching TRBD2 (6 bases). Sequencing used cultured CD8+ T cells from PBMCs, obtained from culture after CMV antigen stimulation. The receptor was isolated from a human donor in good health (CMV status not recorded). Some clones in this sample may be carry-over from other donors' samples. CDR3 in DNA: TGTGCCAGCATAGGGACTCCTAGCTCCTACGAGCAGTACTTC. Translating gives CASIGTPSSYEQYF.